The source of this TCR beta chain is a study of CD8+ T cells in alopecia areata. After isolation, RNA underwent reverse transcription to generate cDNA as the sequencing template. The repertoire was sequenced with immunoSEQ multiplex PCR; TCRdb's copy has only in-frame clones and lacks some. The data hold about 210,000 clones, with 50% to 75% observed a single time. There are a few counts of this clone. V was pared by 5 bases and J by 4 bases, with 4 bases of the junction left unmatched. CDR1 MNHEY and CDR2 SVGAGI come from the germline V gene. The CDR3 extends over 15 amino acids. As for treatment: oral pan-JAK inhibitor, 5-10 mg twice daily. Specimens obtained from alopecia areata patients comprised lesional scalp punch biopsies and peripheral blood.

The TCR comes from a human donor with alopecia areata. The material was CD4+ T cells sorted from blood, obtained at week 4, from a patient treated with tofacitinib. The chain carries TRBV6-5 and TRBJ2-6; TRBD1 matches at 8 bases. CDR3 amino acids: CASSIRGLGANVLTF. The DNA of the CDR3 is TGTGCCAGCAGTATCAGGGGGCTCGGGGCCAACGTCCTGACTTTC.